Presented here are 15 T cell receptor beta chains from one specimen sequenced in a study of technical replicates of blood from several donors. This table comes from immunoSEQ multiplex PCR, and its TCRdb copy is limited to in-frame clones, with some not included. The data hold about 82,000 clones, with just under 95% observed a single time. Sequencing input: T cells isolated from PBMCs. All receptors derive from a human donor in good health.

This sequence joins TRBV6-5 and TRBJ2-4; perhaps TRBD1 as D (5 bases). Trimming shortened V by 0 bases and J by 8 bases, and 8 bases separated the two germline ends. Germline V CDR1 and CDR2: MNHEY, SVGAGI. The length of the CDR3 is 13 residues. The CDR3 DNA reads TGTGCCAGCAGTTACTCAGGGGTGGACATTCAGTACTTC. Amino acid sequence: CASSYSGVDIQYF.

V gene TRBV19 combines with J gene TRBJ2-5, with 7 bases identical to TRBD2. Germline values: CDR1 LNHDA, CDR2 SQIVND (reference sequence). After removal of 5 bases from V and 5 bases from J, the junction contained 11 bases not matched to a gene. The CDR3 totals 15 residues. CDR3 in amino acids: CASSGGDWVTETQYF. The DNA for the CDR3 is TGTGCCAGTAGTGGGGGGGACTGGGTGACGGAGACCCAGTACTTC.

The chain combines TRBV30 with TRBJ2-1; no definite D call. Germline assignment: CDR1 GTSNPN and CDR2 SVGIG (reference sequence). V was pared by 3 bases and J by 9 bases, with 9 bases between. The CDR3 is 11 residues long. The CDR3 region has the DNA TGTGCCTGGAGCCCTAGTGCTGAGCAGTTCTTC. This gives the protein CAWSPSAEQFF. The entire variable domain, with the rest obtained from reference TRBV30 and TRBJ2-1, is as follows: SQTIHQWPATLVQPVGSPLSLECTVEGTSNPNLYWYRQAAGRGLQLLFYSVGIGQISSEVPQNLSASRPQDRQFILSSKKLLLSDSGFYLCAWSPSAEQFFGPGTRLTVL.

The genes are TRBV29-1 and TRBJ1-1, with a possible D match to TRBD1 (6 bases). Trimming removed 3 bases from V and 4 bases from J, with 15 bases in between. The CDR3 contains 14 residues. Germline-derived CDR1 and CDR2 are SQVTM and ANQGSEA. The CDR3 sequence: CSVEVSGGFTEAFF. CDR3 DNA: TGCAGCGTTGAGGTATCTGGGGGCTTCACTGAAGCTTTCTTT.

This CDR3 is CASSQDLTAGGLNEQFF. The CDR3 coding sequence is TGTGCCAGCAGCCAGGACCTAACAGCGGGAGGGCTAAATGAGCAGTTCTTC. The chain is built from TRBV5-4 and TRBJ2-1, with TRBD2 matching 10 bases. V was pared by 4 bases and J by 7 bases, with 14 bases of the junction left unmatched. This CDR3 spans 17 amino acids. Germline loops: CDR1 SGHNT, CDR2 YYREEE (reference sequence). The full variable domain, completed using reference TRBV5-4 and TRBJ2-1, is ETGVTQSPTHLIKTRGQQVTLRCSSQSGHNTVSWYQQALGQGPQFIFQYYREEENGRGNFPPRFSGLQFPNYSSELNVNALELDDSALYLCASSQDLTAGGLNEQFFGPGTRLTVL.

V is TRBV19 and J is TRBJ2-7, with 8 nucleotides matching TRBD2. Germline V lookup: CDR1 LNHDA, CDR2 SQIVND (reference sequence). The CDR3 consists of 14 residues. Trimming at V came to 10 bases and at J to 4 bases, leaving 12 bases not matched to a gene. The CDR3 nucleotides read TGTGCCACCACTCTCGGGAGCGGGAGTTACGAGCAGTACTTC. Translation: CATTLGSGSYEQYF.

In DNA form, the CDR3 reads TGTGCCAGCAGCCGTGATACAGGGGGGGATGGCTACACCTTC. This encodes CASSRDTGGDGYTF. The J gene is TRBJ1-2, the V gene TRBV7-2; 8 bases map to TRBD1. Germline V CDR1 and CDR2: SGHTA, FQGNSA. The V segment lost 5 bases and the J segment 6 bases; nucleotides outside the gene matches: 8. The CDR3 is 14 amino acids.

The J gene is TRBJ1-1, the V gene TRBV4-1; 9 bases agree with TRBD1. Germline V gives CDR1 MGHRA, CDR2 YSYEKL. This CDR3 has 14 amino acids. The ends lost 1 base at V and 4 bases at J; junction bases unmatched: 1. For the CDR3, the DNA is TGCGCCAGCAGCCAAGGACAGGGGGGCACTGAAGCTTTCTTT. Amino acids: CASSQGQGGTEAFF.

This CDR3 reads CASSPDSLGEQYF. The CDR3 region has the DNA TGCGCCAGCAGCCCGGACAGTCTTGGGGAGCAGTACTTC. The rearrangement uses TRBV5-1 and TRBJ2-7, with a possible D match to TRBD1 (6 bases). CDR1 is SGHRS and CDR2 is YFSETQ in the germline V gene. The CDR3 extends over 13 amino acids. Trimming stripped 4 bases from V and 7 bases from J, with 15 bases between.

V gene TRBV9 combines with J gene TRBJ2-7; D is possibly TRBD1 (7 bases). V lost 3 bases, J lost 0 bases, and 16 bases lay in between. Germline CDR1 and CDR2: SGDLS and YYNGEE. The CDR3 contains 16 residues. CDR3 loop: CASSEGGTESSYEQYF. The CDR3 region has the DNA TGTGCCAGCAGCGAAGGGGGGACAGAGAGCTCCTACGAGCAGTACTTC.

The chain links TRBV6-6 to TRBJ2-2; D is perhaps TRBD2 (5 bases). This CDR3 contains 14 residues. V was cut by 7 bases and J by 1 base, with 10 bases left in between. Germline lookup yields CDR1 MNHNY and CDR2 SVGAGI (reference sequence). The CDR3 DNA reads TGTGCCAGCAAACCCGGGGAGAACACCGGGGAGCTGTTTTTT. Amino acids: CASKPGENTGELFF.

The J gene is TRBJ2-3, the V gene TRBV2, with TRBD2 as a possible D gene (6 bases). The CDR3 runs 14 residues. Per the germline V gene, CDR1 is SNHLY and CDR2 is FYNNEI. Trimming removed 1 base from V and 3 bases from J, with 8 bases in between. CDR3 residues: CASSEGLVTDTQYF. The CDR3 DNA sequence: TGTGCCAGCAGTGAAGGACTAGTTACAGATACGCAGTATTTT.

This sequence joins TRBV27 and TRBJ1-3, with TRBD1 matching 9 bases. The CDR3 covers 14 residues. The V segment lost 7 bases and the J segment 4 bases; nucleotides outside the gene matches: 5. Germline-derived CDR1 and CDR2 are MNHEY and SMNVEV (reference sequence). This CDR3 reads CASKTGGEGNTIYF. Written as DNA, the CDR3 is TGTGCCAGCAAAACAGGGGGCGAAGGAAACACCATATATTTT.

CDR3 in amino acids: CASSLRTSGRWMTDTQYF. In DNA, the CDR3 is TGTGCCAGCAGTCTTCGGACTAGCGGGAGGTGGATGACAGATACGCAGTATTTT. This chain links TRBV28 with TRBJ2-3; 14 bases are a match to TRBD2. From germline, CDR1 is MDHEN and CDR2 SYDVKM. Trimming cost V 5 bases and J 3 bases; bases outside gene matches: 10. The CDR3 is 18 amino acids.

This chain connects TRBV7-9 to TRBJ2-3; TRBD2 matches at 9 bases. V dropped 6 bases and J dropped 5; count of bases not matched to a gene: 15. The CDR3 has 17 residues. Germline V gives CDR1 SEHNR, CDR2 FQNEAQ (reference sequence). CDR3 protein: CASSQHRAGGGLDTQYF. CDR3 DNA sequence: TGTGCCAGCAGTCAACATCGTGCGGGAGGGGGCTTAGATACGCAGTATTTT. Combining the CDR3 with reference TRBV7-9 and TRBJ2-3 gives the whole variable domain DTGVSQNPRHKITKRGQNVTFRCDPISEHNRLYWYRQTLGQGPEFLTYFQNEAQLEKSRLLSDRFSAERPKGSFSTLEIQRTEQGDSAMYLCASSQHRAGGGLDTQYFGPGTRLTVL.